This T cell receptor beta chain was sequenced during a study of blood T cell repertoires in COVID-19. On the study more broadly: T cells, B-cell-depleted T cells, or PBMCs provided the cDNA or gDNA that served as material.

The CDR3 totals 14 residues. Germline assignment: CDR1 SQVTM and CDR2 ANQGSEA. Trimming took off 6 bases at V and 1 base at J, with 13 bases between the two ends. Only a few counts were recorded for this clone. Measured with immunoSEQ multiplex PCR; TCRdb has only the in-frame clones, and not every one. The sample contains about 120,000 clones, roughly 82% of which appear only once. The sample consisted of peripheral blood. This receptor was obtained from a human donor in a cohort sampled during active COVID-19. This chain links TRBV29-1 with TRBJ1-3, with a possible D match to TRBD1 (6 bases). CDR3 protein: CSVGEQGSGNTIYF. The CDR3 region has the DNA TGCAGCGTGGGGGAACAGGGTTCTGGAAACACCATATATTTT.